Sequencing of this T cell receptor beta chain was carried out in a study of regulatory T cells in long-lasting Graves disease. This clonotype was counted many times. A read error may produce the germline difference seen at one junction end. To make TCR beta libraries, researchers used iRepertoire HTBI primers and Arm-PCR of CDR3 regions. In the original workflow: Gene usage covered some 60 TRBV and roughly 14 TRBJ segments. TCRdb re-called the multiplex PCR reads through MiXCR, storing one row per CDR3 protein. The V and J calls shown here were made by TCRdb, not taken from the authors' results. The sample lists about 440,000 distinct CDR3 sequences, 15% occurring once. The time point is: newly diagnosed GD, antithyroid drugs for less than 3 months. TCR sequences were obtained from RNA taken from PBMCs. This sample was also put to use in a study of T cells in Graves' hyperthyroidism and ophthalmopathy. In that study: Model-based prediction identified ophthalmopathy a median around 6.5 months prior to its onset.

Sequences were derived from peripheral blood mononuclear cells (PBMCs), sampled at new diagnosis, from a patient treated with antithyroid drugs. This TCR came from a woman under 40 with Graves disease.

The chain's CDR3 is CASSQEGGSYEQYF. CDR3 nucleotide sequence: TGCGCCAGCAGCCAAGAGGGAGGTTCCTACGAGCAGTACTTC. The J gene is TRBJ2-7, the V gene TRBV3-1, with D possibly being TRBD2 (6 bases). This CDR3 is 14 amino acids long. Germline V gives CDR1 LGHDT, CDR2 YNNKEL (reference sequence).